Shown below are 5 T cell receptor beta chains from a single sample sequenced in a study of tumor and adjacent non-tumor tissue in lung cancer. The library came from three nested PCR rounds adapted from ARM-PCR protocols. TCRdb processed the multiplex PCR reads anew with MiXCR; each CDR3 protein has one entry. The table shows roughly 65,000 distinct CDR3 sequences, with about 60% occurring only once. No cell sorting was done before RNA was extracted from the tissue. Source material: lung tumor tissue. The receptors were gathered from a middle-aged man with non-small cell lung cancer.

Worth noting for this clonotype: This may arise from a read error, as a much more abundant clone is one base away. The chain links TRBV7-9 to TRBJ2-7; TRBD2 is a possible D gene (7 bases). V gave up 1 base and J gave up 5 bases, with 12 bases separating them. Germline V gene sequence: CDR1 SEHNR, CDR2 FQNEAQ (reference sequence). This CDR3 comprises 14 residues. The CDR3 sequence: CASSLDGGAHEQYF. CDR3 in DNA: TGTGCCAGCAGCTTAGATGGGGGGGCCCACGAGCAGTACTTC.

With respect to this clonotype: This may be a read error: a much more frequent sequence differs by one nucleotide. CDR3 protein: CASSFPGSLGLNYGYTF. Written as DNA, the CDR3 is TGTGCCAGCAGTTTTCCAGGCAGTCTGGGTTTAAACTATGGCTACACCTTC. V gene TRBV28 combines with J gene TRBJ1-2; D unresolved. Trimming cost V 3 bases and J 2 bases, with 19 bases left between them. CDR3 length: 17 residues. Germline loops: CDR1 MDHEN, CDR2 SYDVKM.

A note on this clonotype: The junction shows a germline mismatch at one end, possibly a read error. V usage is TRBV11-3 and J usage is TRBJ2-5; the match to TRBD2 covers 7 bases. CDR1 and CDR2 (germline): SGHNT, YENEEA. The CDR3 has 17 residues. The CDR3, as DNA: TGTGCCAGCAGCTTATCGGCTGGCGGGGGTTTACATGAGACTCAGTACTTC. Amino acid sequence: CASSLSAGGGLHETQYF.

Concerning this clonotype: A read error is possible here, since a much larger clone lies one base away. The V gene is TRBV7-9, the J gene TRBJ2-2; no firm D call. CDR3 length: 13 amino acids. V was pared by 6 bases and J by 6 bases, with 11 bases between. Per germline, CDR1 SEHNR and CDR2 FQNEAQ (reference sequence). CDR3 region: CASSIWWAGELFF. The CDR3, as DNA: TGTGCCAGCAGTATCTGGTGGGCCGGGGAGCTGTTTTTT. The whole variable domain, remainder taken from reference TRBV7-9 and TRBJ2-2, is DTGVSQNPRHKITKRGQNVTFRCDPISEHNRLYWYRQTLGQGPEFLTYFQNEAQLEKSRLLSDRFSAERPKGSFSTLEIQRTEQGDSAMYLCASSIWWAGELFFGEGSRLTVL.

The J gene is TRBJ1-3, the V gene TRBV11-2, with D possibly TRBD1 on 5 matching bases. Germline loops: CDR1 SGHAT, CDR2 FQNNGV. This CDR3 comprises 16 residues. The V and J ends lost 5 bases and 4 bases respectively, with 18 bases between them. The CDR3 protein is CASSILGTGSGNTIYF. DNA for the CDR3: TGTGCCAGCAGCATACTGGGGACTGGCTCCGGAAACACCATATATTTT.